This entry concerns a single TCR beta chain. This record comes from a study of blood T cell repertoires in COVID-19. At the level of the study: In each case, the material was cDNA or gDNA derived from T cells, B-cell-depleted T cells, or PBMCs.

Some clones are missing from TCRdb's copy, which holds only in-frame ones; the method was immunoSEQ multiplex PCR. The data show about 190,000 clones, 84% seen once. Participant age was roughly 18 to 95 years, and participants resided in fewer than 30 US areas. Participants classified as exposed had met a COVID-19 case within 2 weeks before study entry. The clonotype comes from a woman between 25 and 40 years old who had been exposed to COVID-19. The sample was PBMCs or T cells enriched from blood (not recorded which).

CDR3 DNA sequence: TGTGCCAGTAGTATCCCCCAGGGGGCGCGTGGCTACACCTTC. This codes for CASSIPQGARGYTF. J is TRBJ1-2 and V is TRBV19, with TRBD1 identical over 8 bases. V shed 3 bases and J 7 bases; nucleotides not matched to a gene: 7. The CDR3 length is 14 residues. Germline values: CDR1 LNHDA, CDR2 SQIVND (reference sequence).